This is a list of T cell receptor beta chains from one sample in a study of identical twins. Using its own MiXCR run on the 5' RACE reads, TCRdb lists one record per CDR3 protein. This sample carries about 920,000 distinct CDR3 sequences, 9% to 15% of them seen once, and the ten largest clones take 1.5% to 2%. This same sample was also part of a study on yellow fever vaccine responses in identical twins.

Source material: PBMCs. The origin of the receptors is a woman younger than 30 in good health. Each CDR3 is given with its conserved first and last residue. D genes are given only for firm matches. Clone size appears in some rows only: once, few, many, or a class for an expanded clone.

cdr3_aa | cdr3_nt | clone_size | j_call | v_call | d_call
CASSILRTLATSTSYEQYF | TGTGCCAGCAGCATACTTAGAACCTTAGCCACGTCCACATCCTACGAGCAGTACTTC | - | TRBJ2-7 | TRBV27 | -
CASSLNMGLDFETQYF | TGTGCCAGCAGCCTAAATATGGGACTCGATTTTGAGACCCAGTACTTC | few | TRBJ2-5 | TRBV28 | -
CASSLVDRGAEAFF | TGTGCCAGCAGCTTGGTCGACAGGGGGGCTGAAGCTTTCTTT | - | TRBJ1-1 | TRBV11-2 | TRBD1
CASTKGQGAPDTQYF | TGTGCCAGCACAAAGGGACAGGGGGCCCCAGATACGCAGTATTTT | many | TRBJ2-3 | TRBV2 | TRBD1
CSAPGLAGGLQYF | TGCAGTGCTCCCGGACTAGCGGGAGGTCTACAGTATTTT | few | TRBJ2-3 | TRBV20-1 | TRBD2
CASSLGSGSPLLPQYF | TGTGCCAGCAGCTTAGGCTCGGGCAGTCCACTATTGCCCCAGTACTTC | - | TRBJ2-5 | TRBV7-8 | -
CASSFETLGRETQYF | TGTGCCAGCAGCTTCGAGACTCTAGGGAGGGAGACCCAGTACTTC | many | TRBJ2-5 | TRBV11-3 | -
CSAREIAGVGEQFF | TGCAGTGCTAGAGAGATAGCGGGAGTGGGTGAGCAGTTCTTC | many | TRBJ2-1 | TRBV20-1 | TRBD2
CASSLATSSGRRETQYF | TGTGCCAGCAGTTTAGCGACTTCTAGCGGGAGAAGGGAGACCCAGTACTTC | few | TRBJ2-5 | TRBV12-3/TRBV12-4 | TRBD2
CATSSGNFTDTQYF | TGTGCCACCAGCAGCGGGAATTTCACAGATACGCAGTATTTT | few | TRBJ2-3 | TRBV15 | -
CASGLVEGNEQFF | TGTGCTAGTGGTTTGGTCGAGGGCAATGAGCAGTTCTTC | few | TRBJ2-1 | TRBV12-5 | -
CSVDVRAQETQYF | TGCAGCGTTGATGTCCGGGCCCAAGAGACCCAGTACTTC | few | TRBJ2-5 | TRBV29-1 | -
CSVVTGSAYNEQFF | TGCAGCGTAGTGACAGGGTCTGCCTACAATGAGCAGTTCTTC | many | TRBJ2-1 | TRBV29-1 | TRBD1
CATQRLNTGELFF | TGTGCCACCCAACGTCTGAACACCGGGGAGCTGTTTTTT | - | TRBJ2-2 | TRBV2 | -
CSVRLAGGNNEQFF | TGCAGCGTACGACTAGCGGGAGGGAACAATGAGCAGTTCTTC | few | TRBJ2-1 | TRBV29-1 | TRBD2
CASSTQAYGYTF | TGTGCCAGCAGTACCCAGGCGTATGGCTACACCTTC | - | TRBJ1-2 | TRBV28 | -
CSAPKRGTGAQNYGYTF | TGCAGTGCTCCAAAACGGGGGACGGGTGCCCAGAACTATGGCTACACCTTC | few | TRBJ1-2 | TRBV20-1 | -
CASSPEGFHANEQFF | TGTGCCAGCAGCCCAGAAGGCTTTCATGCCAATGAGCAGTTCTTC | - | TRBJ2-1 | TRBV6-1 | -
CASSLGTGSSNQPQHF | TGTGCCAGCAGTCTGGGGACAGGGAGTAGCAATCAGCCCCAGCATTTT | - | TRBJ1-5 | TRBV6-1 | TRBD1
CASSSLGAMGLLQTNEQFF | TGTGCCAGCAGCTCTTTAGGAGCGATGGGACTATTACAGACCAATGAGCAGTTCTTC | few | TRBJ2-1 | TRBV7-6 | TRBD2
CATSRDPTMPQYF | TGTGCCACCAGCAGAGATCCCACTATGCCCCAGTACTTC | few | TRBJ2-5 | TRBV15 | -
CSAFTRGGLADTQYF | TGCAGTGCTTTTACACGGGGGGGCCTTGCAGATACGCAGTATTTT | - | TRBJ2-3 | TRBV20-1 | TRBD2
CASTRPGLGLKDTQYF | TGTGCCAGCACACGGCCGGGACTAGGTCTAAAAGATACGCAGTATTTT | few | TRBJ2-3 | TRBV28 | TRBD2
CASSSGQVPNEQFF | TGTGCCAGCAGCTCGGGACAGGTTCCCAATGAGCAGTTCTTC | - | TRBJ2-1 | TRBV7-9 | TRBD1
CASSASGTSGANVLTF | TGTGCCAGCAGTGCCTCAGGGACCTCTGGGGCCAACGTCCTGACTTTC | many | TRBJ2-6 | TRBV6-1 | -
CATSGTGGLETQYF | TGTGCCACCTCCGGGACAGGGGGCCTGGAGACCCAGTACTTC | few | TRBJ2-5 | TRBV24-1 | TRBD1
CASSSSSFEQFF | TGTGCCAGCAGTTCCTCTAGTTTCGAGCAGTTCTTC | - | TRBJ2-1 | TRBV7-9 | -
CASSPDFQETQYF | TGTGCCAGCAGTCCGGACTTCCAAGAGACCCAGTACTTC | - | TRBJ2-5 | TRBV12-3/TRBV12-4 | -
CASSLEGGSPIPGQFF | TGTGCCAGCAGCTTGGAAGGGGGGTCCCCCATACCTGGGCAGTTCTTC | few | TRBJ2-1 | TRBV5-8 | -
CASSQEGGNNYGYTF | TGCGCCAGCAGCCAAGAGGGGGGAAATAACTATGGCTACACCTTC | few | TRBJ1-2 | TRBV4-1 | -
CASSERHRGSTDTQYF | TGCGCCAGCAGTGAGAGGCACAGGGGAAGCACAGATACGCAGTATTTT | - | TRBJ2-3 | TRBV10-2 | TRBD1
CASRYLGESYNEQFF | TGTGCCAGCAGGTATTTGGGGGAATCCTACAATGAGCAGTTCTTC | - | TRBJ2-1 | TRBV12-3/TRBV12-4 | -
CSVEDGQGPTGELFF | TGCAGCGTTGAAGACGGACAGGGCCCCACCGGGGAGCTGTTTTTT | - | TRBJ2-2 | TRBV29-1 | TRBD1
CSARTGTSMETQYF | TGCAGTGCTAGGACCGGGACCTCCATGGAGACCCAGTACTTC | few | TRBJ2-5 | TRBV20-1 | -
CASSHASGGGTSTDTQYF | TGTGCCAGCAGCCACGCTAGCGGGGGGGGAACTAGCACAGATACGCAGTATTTT | - | TRBJ2-3 | TRBV4-2 | TRBD2
CATSRVLGPSEQYF | TGTGCCACCAGCAGAGTCTTGGGGCCGTCGGAGCAGTACTTC | once | TRBJ2-7 | TRBV15 | -
CSAKMGLAGEKFF | TGCAGTGCTAAAATGGGACTAGCGGGTGAAAAGTTCTTC | - | TRBJ2-1 | TRBV20-1 | TRBD2
CASTRRGGLDTEAFF | TGTGCCAGCACTCGCCGTGGAGGGCTTGACACTGAAGCTTTCTTT | many | TRBJ1-1 | TRBV7-6 | -
CATSAGGSSYNEQFF | TGTGCCACCAGTGCTGGGGGAAGCTCCTACAATGAGCAGTTCTTC | - | TRBJ2-1 | TRBV24-1 | -
CASSRGGAYEQYF | TGTGCCAGCAGCCGTGGAGGCGCCTACGAGCAGTACTTC | - | TRBJ2-7 | TRBV7-9 | -